This passage covers 8 T cell receptor beta chains from one sample sequenced in a study of shared clonotypes between healthy human individuals. Assay used: immunoSEQ multiplex PCR; TCRdb lists only in-frame clones, some missing. The table shows 470,000 or so clones, with roughly 80% occurring only once. Specimen: PBMCs. Receptor source: a woman in her thirties or forties in good health. Some clones in this sample may be carry-over from other donors' samples.

The CDR3 protein is CASSPKAGAGYNEQFF. In nucleotides, the CDR3 is TGTGCCAGCAGCCCTAAGGCGGGAGCGGGCTACAATGAGCAGTTCTTC. This chain uses TRBV11-3 with TRBJ2-1; 7 bases are shared with TRBD2. The V segment lost 5 bases and the J segment 3 bases; nucleotides outside the gene matches: 10. Looked up from germline, CDR1 is SGHNT and CDR2 is YENEEA. CDR3 length: 16 residues.

V gene TRBV10-2 combines with J gene TRBJ1-1; 7 bases align to TRBD1. With V trimmed by 2 bases and J by 4 bases, 7 bases remained unmatched. Germline V lookup: CDR1 WSHSY, CDR2 SAAADI. This CDR3 spans 15 amino acids. In DNA, the CDR3 is TGCGCCAGCAGTGAGCGGGCAGGGGGAATCACTGAAGCTTTCTTT. It is translated as CASSERAGGITEAFF.

V is TRBV7-9 and J is TRBJ2-4; 14 bases are a match to TRBD2. The germline gives CDR1 SEHNR, CDR2 FQNEAQ (reference sequence). The CDR3 extends over 15 amino acids. After removal of 4 bases from V and 10 bases from J, the junction contained 6 bases not matched to a gene. The CDR3 nucleotides read TGTGCCAGCAGCTCGGGACTAGCGGGAGAGAATATTCAGTACTTC. This sequence encodes CASSSGLAGENIQYF.

For this clone: This probably arose from a read error, given a far larger clone one base away. The sample contains more than one DNA sequence encoding this CDR3. V gene TRBV9 combines with J gene TRBJ2-2, with 11 nucleotides matching TRBD2. CDR1 is SGDLS and CDR2 is YYNGEE in the germline V gene. This CDR3 region has 18 residues. The CDR3 DNA sequence: TGTGCCAGCAGCGTGTTAGCGGGAGGGCCCTCGTCCACCGGGGAGCTGTTCTTT. Its translation: CASSVLAGGPSSTGELFF.

This clone was seen a handful of times. The chain employs TRBV27 and TRBJ2-7; D is undetermined. Trimming took 5 bases from V and 3 from J, leaving 8 bases between them. The CDR3 consists of 12 residues. The germline gives CDR1 MNHEY, CDR2 SMNVEV (reference sequence). Written as DNA, the CDR3 is TGTGCCAGCAGTCGACCGATCTACGAGCAGTACTTC. Amino acids: CASSRPIYEQYF.

The chain has TRBV9 and TRBJ1-3; TRBD1 might be the D (5 bases). Germline V gives CDR1 SGDLS, CDR2 YYNGEE. V was clipped by 4 bases and J by 4 bases, with 15 bases between them. This CDR3 region has 15 residues. The CDR3 sequence is CASSTQMGLGNTIYF. CDR3 DNA sequence: TGTGCCAGCAGCACCCAAATGGGGCTCGGAAACACCATATATTTT. The variable domain in full, completed from reference TRBV9 and TRBJ1-3, reads DSGVTQTPKHLITATGQRVTLRCSPRSGDLSVYWYQQSLDQGLQFLIQYYNGEERAKGNILERFSAQQFPDLHSELNLSSLELGDSALYFCASSTQMGLGNTIYFGEGSWLTVV.

The genes are TRBV7-3 and TRBJ2-6, with D maybe TRBD2 (5 bases). V shed 1 base and J shed 0 bases, with 10 bases lying between them. There are 17 residues in the CDR3. The germline V gene has CDR1 SGHTA and CDR2 FQGTGA. In nucleotides, the CDR3 is TGTGCCAGCAGCTTAATGGGGAGCCCCTCTGGGGCCAACGTCCTGACTTTC. Protein product: CASSLMGSPSGANVLTF.

The chain combines TRBV21-1 with TRBJ2-5; TRBD2, the table's D call, was not compared with the DNA. TRBV21-1 is marked as a pseudogene. This CDR3 has 16 residues. CDR3 sequence: CASSKAYRGSVETQYF. CDR3 sequence (DNA): TGTGCCAGCAGCAAAGCGTACCGCGGGAGTGTGGAGACCCAGTACTTC.